This T cell receptor (beta chain) derives from a study of blood T cell repertoires in COVID-19. At the level of the study: Samples taken during acute and convalescent COVID-19 were collected in the United States, Italy and Spain.

This CDR3 has 16 residues. V gave up 3 bases and J gave up 6 bases; unmatched junction bases: 8. Germline V gene lookup returns CDR1 KGHDR and CDR2 SFDVKD. This clone was seen only a few times. In the original analysis: Estimation of nucleated cell counts was performed using reference gene primer amplification. Sequenced by immunoSEQ multiplex PCR; TCRdb stores in-frame clones only, minus some. D and trimming come from the DNA, and the V and J calls and clone size come from that table. The sample shows under 300,000 clones, under 85% of them seen only once. This receptor was obtained from a human donor in a cohort sampled during active COVID-19. Input material: peripheral blood. The rearrangement links TRBV24-1 to TRBJ2-2, with TRBD2 matching 8 bases. In nucleotides, the CDR3 is TGTGCCACCAGTGATCGTAGCGGGGCAGGAGCCGGGGAGCTGTTTTTT. Amino acid sequence: CATSDRSGAGAGELFF.